What follows are 22 T cell receptor beta chains derived from one specimen sequenced in a study of blood T cell repertoires in COVID-19 (TCRdb year 2020). Library creation used the immunoSEQ multiplex PCR assay. This is the immuneACCESS table as TCRdb keeps it, with only in-frame sequences that have V and J called. A part of the clones is gone; compared with another copy, unresolved V genes explain less than half, and the rest is unexplained. A total of 170,000 or so clones appear in this sample, 85% to 90% of them only once. The top ten clonotypes cover around 0.88% of the sample. The sample was peripheral blood. All receptors derive from a woman younger than 30 who had recovered from COVID-19.

The chain recombines TRBV3-1 (or the pseudogene TRBV3-2) with TRBJ2-7, with 8 bases aligning to TRBD1. Trimming took 0 bases from V and 2 from J; bases not matched to a gene: 3. CDR1 is LGHDT, CDR2 YNNKEL, per germline (reference sequence). The CDR3 runs 15 residues. Written as DNA, the CDR3 is TGTGCCAGCAGCCAAGATTGGGGACAGGCCTACGAGCAGTACTTC. Amino acids: CASSQDWGQAYEQYF.

The gene calls are TRBV19 and TRBJ1-1; D perhaps matches TRBD1 (6 bases). Germline V gene sequence: CDR1 LNHDA, CDR2 SQIVND (reference sequence). The V and J ends lost 4 bases and 2 bases respectively, with 14 bases between them. This CDR3 is 15 amino acids long. The CDR3 nucleotides read TGTGCCAGTAGTAGGGCCAGGGGTCGTAACACTGAAGCTTTCTTT. Residues: CASSRARGRNTEAFF.

The chain uses TRBV4-1 and TRBJ2-7; 7 bases are a match to TRBD1. The trim removed 3 bases at V and 0 bases at J, leaving 8 bases unmatched. The length of the CDR3 is 16 residues. Germline lookup yields CDR1 MGHRA and CDR2 YSYEKL. Written as DNA, the CDR3 is TGCGCCAGCAGCCATGGGGACAGCGCGTTCTCCTACGAGCAGTACTTC. Its translation is CASSHGDSAFSYEQYF.

V and J are TRBV24-1 and TRBJ2-1; TRBD2 agrees at 13 bases. Trimming at V came to 5 bases and at J to 8 bases, leaving 14 bases not matched to a gene. CDR3 length: 18 residues. Germline CDR1 reads KGHDR; CDR2 reads SFDVKD. This chain's CDR3 is CATSVPQPGTSGIDEQFF. The DNA for the CDR3 is TGTGCCACCAGTGTCCCGCAGCCCGGGACTAGCGGGATCGATGAGCAGTTCTTC.

The chain is built from TRBV10-3 and TRBJ1-2; TRBD1 aligns across 8 bases. The ends lost 2 bases at V and 5 bases at J; junction bases unmatched: 10. This CDR3 is 16 amino acids long. Germline CDR1 and CDR2: ENHRY and SYGVKD. CDR3 amino acids: CAISELGRGRLYGYTF. CDR3 in DNA: TGTGCCATCAGTGAGCTGGGCAGGGGGCGGCTGTATGGCTACACCTTC.

This rearrangement joins TRBV2 to TRBJ1-2; 9 bases are shared with TRBD1. The trim removed 6 bases at V and 6 bases at J, leaving 8 bases unmatched. The CDR3 is made up of 14 amino acids. Germline CDR1 reads SNHLY; CDR2 reads FYNNEI. This chain's CDR3 is CASRDRGASHGYTF. The DNA for the CDR3 is TGTGCCAGCAGGGACAGGGGCGCATCCCATGGCTACACCTTC.

The V and J genes are TRBV3-1 (or the pseudogene TRBV3-2) and TRBJ1-4; TRBD1 matches at 7 bases. The junction had 4 bases not matched to a gene; V was cut back by 4 bases and J by 2 bases. Germline V gene data show CDR1 as LGHDT and CDR2 as YNNKEL (reference sequence). This CDR3 has 15 residues. CDR3 residues: CASSRMGQTNEKLFF. CDR3 nucleotides: TGTGCCAGCAGCCGGATGGGACAGACTAATGAAAAACTGTTTTTT.

V gene TRBV13 combines with J gene TRBJ2-3, with D uncertain. Trimming took 0 bases from V and 0 from J, leaving 7 bases between them. Germline CDR1 reads PRHDT; CDR2 reads FYEKMQ (reference sequence). The CDR3 totals 15 residues. In nucleotides, the CDR3 is TGTGCCAGCAGCTTAGGCCGGAGAAGCACAGATACGCAGTATTTT. It yields the protein CASSLGRRSTDTQYF.

The chain couples TRBV6-5 to TRBJ2-1, with 8 bases lining up with TRBD2. Germline V CDR1 and CDR2: MNHEY, SVGAGI. The CDR3 contains 12 residues. The ends lost 4 bases at V and 9 bases at J; junction bases unmatched: 2. The chain's CDR3 is CASSLRGGEQFF. The CDR3 nucleotides are TGTGCCAGCAGTTTACGGGGGGGTGAGCAGTTCTTC.

The chain joins TRBV29-1 to TRBJ2-7; 11 nucleotides line up with TRBD2. CDR1 SQVTM and CDR2 ANQGSEA come from the germline V gene. V was clipped by 2 bases and J by 1 base; unmatched bases: 4. The CDR3 covers 15 residues. CDR3 sequence: CSVELAGGRSYEQYF. DNA of the CDR3: TGCAGCGTTGAACTAGCGGGGGGCCGTTCCTACGAGCAGTACTTC.

The V gene is TRBV7-9, the J gene TRBJ2-7, with D tentatively TRBD1 (5 bases). The CDR3 extends over 12 amino acids. Trimming pared 4 bases from V and 4 bases from J, leaving 8 bases between. Germline values: CDR1 SEHNR, CDR2 FQNEAQ (reference sequence). The CDR3 sequence is CASSSQGYEQYV. CDR3 coding DNA: TGTGCCAGCAGCTCTCAGGGTTACGAGCAGTACGTC.

This chain joins TRBV18 and TRBJ1-1; tentative D call: TRBD1 (6 bases). The germline V gene encodes CDR1 KGHSH and CDR2 LQKENI. This CDR3 has 14 residues. V was shortened by 4 bases and J by 0 bases, with 9 bases between the two germline ends. The DNA for the CDR3 is TGTGCCAGCTCACGCGGACAGATGAACACTGAAGCTTTCTTT. Residues: CASSRGQMNTEAFF. Together with reference TRBV18 and TRBJ1-1, the CDR3 gives the full variable domain: NAGVMQNPRHLVRRRGQEARLRCSPMKGHSHVYWYRQLPEEGLKFMVYLQKENIIDESGMPKERFSAEFPKEGPSILRIQQVVRGDSAAYFCASSRGQMNTEAFFGQGTRLTVV.

The rearrangement links TRBV20-1 to TRBJ2-3; 8 bases align to TRBD2. The length of the CDR3 is 11 residues. CDR1 DFQATT and CDR2 SNEGSKA come from the germline V gene (reference sequence). The CDR3 loop reads CRAGGTDTQYF. The DNA of the CDR3 is TGCAGAGCGGGAGGCACAGATACGCAGTATTTT.

V and J are TRBV2 and TRBJ1-1; the match to TRBD1 covers 9 bases. Germline trimming cut 7 bases from V and 6 bases from J; bases unmatched to any gene: 9. The CDR3 has 14 amino acids. CDR1 is SNHLY, CDR2 FYNNEI, per germline. Here the CDR3 DNA reads TGTGCCAGCAATAAGGACAGGGGTTTACCTGAAGCTTTCTTT. Translating it yields CASNKDRGLPEAFF.

This chain joins TRBV30 and TRBJ1-2; D unresolved. The CDR3 is 12 residues long. Trimming left V 8 bases short and J 2 bases short, with 12 bases between. CDR1 is GTSNPN and CDR2 is SVGIG in the germline V gene (reference sequence). CDR3 sequence reads: CAAGEGNYGYTF. In DNA form, the CDR3 reads TGTGCCGCCGGGGAGGGAAACTATGGCTACACCTTC.

This clone has more than one count but fewer than ten. The rearrangement joins TRBV6-5 to TRBJ1-1; 9 positions agree with TRBD1. The junction had 3 bases not matched to a gene; V was cut back by 6 bases and J by 1 base. The CDR3 loop spans 14 amino acids. Per germline, CDR1 MNHEY and CDR2 SVGAGI. The CDR3 DNA is TGTGCCAGCAGGCCGGACAGGGGGAACACTGAAGCTTTCTTT. This codes for CASRPDRGNTEAFF.

The J gene is TRBJ1-1, the V gene TRBV27, with 7 bases matching TRBD1. V was clipped by 5 bases and J by 0 bases; unmatched bases: 12. Germline lookup yields CDR1 MNHEY and CDR2 SMNVEV (reference sequence). The CDR3 totals 17 residues. CDR3 amino acids: CASSLRTGRGLNTEAFF. CDR3 bases: TGTGCCAGCAGTCTCAGGACAGGACGGGGGTTGAACACTGAAGCTTTCTTT.

The chain is built from TRBV19 and TRBJ1-1; no firm D call. CDR1 is LNHDA, CDR2 SQIVND, per germline (reference sequence). V dropped 4 bases and J dropped 1 base, with 10 bases sitting between them. The CDR3 runs to 14 residues. The CDR3 sequence: CASSNIASNTEAFF. The CDR3 nucleotides read TGTGCCAGTAGTAATATAGCCTCGAACACTGAAGCTTTCTTT.

The table lists this clone with a few counts. This chain links TRBV5-6 with TRBJ2-2; 7 bases map to TRBD1. The trim removed 4 bases at V and 6 bases at J, leaving 15 bases unmatched. Per germline, CDR1 SGHDT and CDR2 YYEEEE. The CDR3 is 17 amino acids. Written as DNA, the CDR3 is TGTGCCAGCAGCCTCCGTTTGACAGGGTGGCAGGCCGGGGAGCTGTTTTTT. Its translation is CASSLRLTGWQAGELFF.

In this sample, this clone turned up once. This chain joins TRBV4-1 and TRBJ1-2; D remains unclear. Germline V lookup: CDR1 MGHRA, CDR2 YSYEKL. Trimming stripped 6 bases from V and 1 base from J, with 15 bases between. CDR3 size: 15 residues. CDR3 nucleotide sequence: TGCGCCAGCAGGGATAGACGGCGGGATAACTATGGCTACACCTTC. Translating it yields CASRDRRRDNYGYTF.

The V gene is TRBV9, the J gene TRBJ2-7; 8 nucleotides align to TRBD2. Germline V gene data show CDR1 as SGDLS and CDR2 as YYNGEE. This CDR3 spans 15 amino acids. J lost 2 bases, V lost 0 bases, and 4 bases had no gene match. CDR3 loop: CASSVGAGVAYEQYF. CDR3 nucleotide sequence: TGTGCCAGCAGCGTAGGAGCGGGGGTAGCCTACGAGCAGTACTTC. Drawing the rest from reference TRBV9 and TRBJ2-7, the complete variable domain is DSGVTQTPKHLITATGQRVTLRCSPRSGDLSVYWYQQSLDQGLQFLIQYYNGEERAKGNILERFSAQQFPDLHSELNLSSLELGDSALYFCASSVGAGVAYEQYFGPGTRLTVT.

This chain joins TRBV6-2 or TRBV6-3 and TRBJ2-3, with D possibly TRBD1 on 5 matching bases. The V and J ends lost 2 bases and 3 bases respectively, with 12 bases between them. CDR3 length equals 15 residues. Germline loops: CDR1 MNHEY, CDR2 SVGEGT. As DNA, the CDR3 is TGTGCCAGCAGTTACCAGCCCCCAGGGACAGATACGCAGTATTTT. Its translation: CASSYQPPGTDTQYF.